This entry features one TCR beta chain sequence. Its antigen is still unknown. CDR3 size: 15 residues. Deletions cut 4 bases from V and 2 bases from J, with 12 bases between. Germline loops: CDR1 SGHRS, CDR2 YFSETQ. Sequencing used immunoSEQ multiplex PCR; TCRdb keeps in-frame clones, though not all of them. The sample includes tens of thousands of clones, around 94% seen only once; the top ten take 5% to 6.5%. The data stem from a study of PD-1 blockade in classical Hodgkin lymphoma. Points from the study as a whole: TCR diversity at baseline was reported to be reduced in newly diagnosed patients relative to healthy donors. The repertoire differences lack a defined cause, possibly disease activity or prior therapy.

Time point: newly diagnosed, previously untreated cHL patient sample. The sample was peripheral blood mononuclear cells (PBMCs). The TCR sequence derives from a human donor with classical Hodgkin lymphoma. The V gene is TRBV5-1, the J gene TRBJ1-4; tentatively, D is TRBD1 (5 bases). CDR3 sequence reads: CASSKSTATNEKLFF. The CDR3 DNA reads TGCGCCAGCAGCAAGTCGACAGCGACTAATGAAAAACTGTTTTTT.